The present T cell receptor (beta chain) was sequenced within a study of lymphopenia after photon versus proton radiotherapy. Regarding the study as a whole: Post-nadir diversity loss with photons came from oligoclonal expansion, particularly CD8+ Temra cells. Only patients who died were analyzed for survival; proton advantage is unproven. Relative stability marked proton patients; photon patients lost diversity and naive cells. In patients who died, overall survival fell as post-nadir TCR diversity dropped more.

CDR3 size: 19 residues. Trimming pared 5 bases from V and 1 base from J, leaving 23 bases between. Per germline, CDR1 SGHAT and CDR2 FQNNGV. The table came from immunoSEQ multiplex PCR; TCRdb's copy has only in-frame clones and leaves some out. The sample has tens of thousands of clones; 84% are singletons. About this clone: The target antigen is unknown.

The J gene is TRBJ2-2, the V gene TRBV11-2; TRBD2 might be the D (5 bases). This clonotype originated in a man between 60 and 70 years old with pancreatic cancer. The sample in question was peripheral blood, obtained from a patient treated with proton-based radiotherapy. CDR3 sequence (DNA): TGTGCCAGCAGCCCGATCCGGACTCCTTCAAACCTGAACACCGGGGAGCTGTTTTTT. Its protein is CASSPIRTPSNLNTGELFF.